The clone carrying this T cell receptor beta chain was recorded at least ten times. The antigen is not known. The record originates from a study of CD8 T cells in ankylosing spondylitis. General study points: Disease-linked clones bore a CD8+ phenotype, appearing relatively rarely in peripheral blood.

CDR3 length: 12 residues. Germline V gene sequence: CDR1 DFQATT, CDR2 SNEGSKA (reference sequence). V shed 6 bases and J shed 10 bases, with 18 bases lying between them. TCRdb used MiXCR to reprocess the 5' RACE reads, holding one entry per CDR3 protein. Of some 130,000 distinct CDR3 sequences listed, around 6.6% are singletons. Sequenced input: blood, either unsorted or a sorted T cell fraction (not recorded which). This chain joins TRBV20-1 and TRBJ1-1; D is uncertain. The TCR originated in a female donor with ankylosing spondylitis or in good health (not recorded which). CDR3 sequence: CSAISPTRGAFF. DNA for the CDR3: TGCAGTGCGATCAGTCCGACGAGAGGAGCTTTCTTT.